The 9 T cell receptor beta chains given below trace back to one sample, sequenced in a study of metastatic and nonmetastatic thyroid tumors. There were no patients who had received any treatment before thyroid surgery. TCRdb re-called clones via MiXCR from the PCR reads. The table records approximately 15,000 clones, 30% to 40% of them present only once. The sample taken for sequencing was tumor tissue. These receptors originate from a male donor with papillary thyroid cancer or a benign thyroid nodule (not recorded which). Some clones in this sample may be carry-over from other donors' samples.

The chain combines TRBV11-2 with TRBJ1-3; tentative D call: TRBD1 (5 bases). V lost 0 bases and J 4 bases, leaving 25 bases between the germline ends. CDR3 length: 20 residues. Looked up from germline, CDR1 is SGHAT and CDR2 is FQNNGV. CDR3: CASSLDPFRDGSQSGNTIYF. For the CDR3, the DNA is TGTGCCAGCAGCTTAGATCCATTCCGGGACGGATCTCAATCCGGAAACACCATATATTTT.

This clone is categorized as medium-sized (0.01 to 0.1%). J is TRBJ2-1 and V is TRBV6-1, with 9 bases that match TRBD2. The CDR3 has 16 amino acids. Per germline, CDR1 MNHNS and CDR2 SASEGT. Losses at the gene ends were 2 bases for V and 2 bases for J; bases not matched to a gene: 4. The CDR3 region has the DNA TGTGCCAGCAGTGAAAATAGCGGGGGAACCTACAATGAGCAGTTCTTC. Residues: CASSENSGGTYNEQFF.

This clone was seen a few times. A junction boundary mismatches the germline segment, possibly from a read error. The gene calls are TRBV12-3 or TRBV12-4 and TRBJ2-3, with a tentative D call TRBD2 (5 bases). The CDR3 extends over 12 amino acids. The CDR3 loop reads CASSPLGREPNF. In DNA form, the CDR3 reads TGTGCCAGCAGTCCCCTCGGACGGGAACCGAATTTT.

This rearrangement joins TRBV28 to TRBJ1-1; possible D gene TRBD1, 5 bases. Trimming removed 6 bases from V and 5 bases from J, with 13 bases in between. Looked up from germline, CDR1 is MDHEN and CDR2 is SYDVKM. The CDR3 consists of 13 residues. The CDR3 reads CASRWGRRTEAFF. As DNA, the CDR3 is TGTGCCAGCAGATGGGGCAGAAGGACTGAAGCTTTCTTT.

This clone was seen more than once but under ten times. This chain joins TRBV28 and TRBJ1-6; TRBD1 matches at 10 bases. The germline CDR1 and CDR2 sequences are MDHEN and SYDVKM. Trimming at V came to 6 bases and at J to 6 bases, leaving 8 bases not matched to a gene. This CDR3 is 16 amino acids long. CDR3: CASSAVTGGLNSPLHF. The CDR3 nucleotides read TGTGCCAGCAGCGCCGTGACAGGGGGCCTTAATTCACCCCTCCACTTT. The complete variable domain, with remaining parts taken from reference TRBV28 and TRBJ1-6, reads DVKVTQSSRYLVKRTGEKVFLECVQDMDHENMFWYRQDPGLGLRLIYFSYDVKMKEKGDIPEGYSVSREKKERFSLILESASTNQTSMYLCASSAVTGGLNSPLHFGNGTRLTVT.

Judged by abundance, this clone is medium-sized. The chain combines TRBV11-2 with TRBJ2-1, with 9 positions matching TRBD2. Looked up from germline, CDR1 is SGHAT and CDR2 is FQNNGV. With 5 bases clipped from V and 3 bases from J, the junction kept 14 bases outside the gene matches. The CDR3 is 18 residues long. CDR3 DNA sequence: TGTGCCAGCAGCCCCCGCCGGGCGGGAGGGCTAGGCTACAATGAGCAGTTCTTC. The encoded protein is CASSPRRAGGLGYNEQFF.

This clone was seen at least ten times. The chain uses TRBV28 and TRBJ1-3, with D unclear. The CDR3 has 14 residues. V lost 4 bases, J lost 7 bases, and 14 bases lay in between. Germline V gene data show CDR1 as MDHEN and CDR2 as SYDVKM. The CDR3 DNA is TGTGCCAGCAGTTCCCCTGGACGCCCCAACACCATATATTTT. Residues: CASSSPGRPNTIYF.

This clone was counted only a few times. V and J are TRBV14 and TRBJ1-1, with D unclear. This CDR3 region has 16 residues. The V gene lost 4 bases and the J gene lost 3 bases, with 18 bases spanning the gap. Germline-derived CDR1 and CDR2 are SGHDN and FVKESK. CDR3 coding DNA: TGTGCCAGCAGCCCCTCCCAAGCGGGGTTGGACACTGAAGCTTTCTTT. Translated, it gives CASSPSQAGLDTEAFF.

This clone came up a few times. This chain uses TRBV2 with TRBJ2-6; D uncertain. Germline values: CDR1 SNHLY, CDR2 FYNNEI. V lost 2 bases to trimming and J lost 4 bases, with 9 bases between them. This CDR3 region has 15 residues. The CDR3 DNA sequence: TGTGCCAGCAGTGAATGGTTGTTCGGGGCCAACGTCCTGACTTTC. Residues: CASSEWLFGANVLTF.